This T cell receptor (beta chain) is drawn from a study of T-cell memory formation after mild COVID-19. Study context: Each donor largely had its own TCR clusters.

This clonotype appeared a few times. Its antigen is still unknown. Sequence at one end of the junction differs from germline and may be a read error. The 5'RACE method, run with constant-segment primers, produced TCR alpha and TCR beta cDNA libraries (carrying sample barcodes and UMIs). TCRdb fed the 5' RACE reads into MiXCR, producing one record per CDR3 protein. This sample has about 350,000 distinct CDR3 sequences, with roughly an eighth found just once. Overall study results and limits: Some responding clones appeared in pre-infection memory, suggesting cross-reactive memory joined. CD4+ contracting clones were mainly CM and EM; CD8+ ones, EMRA.

Germline CDR1 is MNHNS and CDR2 is SASEGT. This CDR3 has 12 residues. This TCR came from a man aged 18 to 29 who had mild COVID-19 (a few samples of this study predate the infection). Cell type and time point are not known. Material: PBMCs or a T cell subset sorted from them (not recorded which). V and J are TRBV6-1 and TRBJ1-1; 9 bases align to TRBD1. In DNA, the CDR3 is TGTGCCAGCAGTGACCCGGGACAGGGTGTCCTTTTT. Residues: CASSDPGQGVLF.